This T cell receptor beta chain derives from a study of cytomegalovirus exposure and HLA in healthy donors. Study conclusions and caveats: As a later analysis revealed, the rate of TCR association differed by HLA locus, with DRB1 most and HLA-C fewest.

Primers: 60 Vbeta forward and 13 Jbeta reverse. Clones were read by immunoSEQ multiplex PCR, and TCRdb kept only the in-frame ones, dropping some. Here the sample spans about 160,000 clones, around 80% being singletons. Turning to this clone: Antigen unknown.

Per germline, CDR1 MNHNS and CDR2 SASEGT. With 4 bases clipped from V and 6 bases from J, the junction kept 15 bases outside the gene matches. This CDR3 contains 16 residues. Specimen: PBMCs. The chain links TRBV6-1 to TRBJ2-7; 7 bases are a match to TRBD2. The TCR originated in a male donor in good health and CMV-seropositive. In DNA form, the CDR3 reads TGTGCCAGCAGTGGGGGTAGGGGTGCGGGAGCCAGCGAGCAGTACTTC. Protein sequence: CASSGGRGAGASEQYF.